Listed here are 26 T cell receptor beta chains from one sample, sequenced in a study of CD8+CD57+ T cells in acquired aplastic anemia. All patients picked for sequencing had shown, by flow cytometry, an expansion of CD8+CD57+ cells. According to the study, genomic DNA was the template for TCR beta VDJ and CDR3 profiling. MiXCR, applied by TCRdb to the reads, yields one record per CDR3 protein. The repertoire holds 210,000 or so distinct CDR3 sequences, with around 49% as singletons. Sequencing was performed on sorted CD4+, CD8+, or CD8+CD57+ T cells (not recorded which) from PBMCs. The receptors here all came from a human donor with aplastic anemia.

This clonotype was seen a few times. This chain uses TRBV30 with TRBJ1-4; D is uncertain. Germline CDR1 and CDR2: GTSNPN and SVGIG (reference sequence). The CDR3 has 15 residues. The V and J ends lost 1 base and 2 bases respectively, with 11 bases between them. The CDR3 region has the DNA TGTGCCTGGAGTGGGGGTGTGTTGACTAATGAAAAACTGTTTTTT. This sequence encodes CAWSGGVLTNEKLFF.

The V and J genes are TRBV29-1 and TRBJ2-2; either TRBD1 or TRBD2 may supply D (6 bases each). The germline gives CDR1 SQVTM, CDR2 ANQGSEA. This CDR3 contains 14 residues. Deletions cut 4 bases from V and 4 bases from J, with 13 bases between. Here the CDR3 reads CSVGSGGRTGELFF. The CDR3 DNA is TGCAGCGTTGGATCCGGGGGCCGCACCGGGGAGCTGTTTTTT.

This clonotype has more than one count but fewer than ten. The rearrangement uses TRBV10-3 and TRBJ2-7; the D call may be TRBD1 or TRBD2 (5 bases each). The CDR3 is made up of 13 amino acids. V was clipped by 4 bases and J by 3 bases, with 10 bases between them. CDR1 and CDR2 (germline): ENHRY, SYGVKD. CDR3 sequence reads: CAISARGDYEQYF. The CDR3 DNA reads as TGTGCCATCAGTGCAAGAGGGGACTACGAGCAGTACTTC.

CDR3 bases: TGTGCCACCAGTGATTTGGGCGGGAGTGACTCAGATACGCAGTATTTT. Protein product: CATSDLGGSDSDTQYF. The chain combines TRBV24-1 with TRBJ2-3; 7 bases agree with TRBD2. Germline values: CDR1 KGHDR, CDR2 SFDVKD. V was pared by 0 bases and J by 4 bases, with 6 bases of the junction left unmatched. The CDR3 loop spans 16 amino acids.

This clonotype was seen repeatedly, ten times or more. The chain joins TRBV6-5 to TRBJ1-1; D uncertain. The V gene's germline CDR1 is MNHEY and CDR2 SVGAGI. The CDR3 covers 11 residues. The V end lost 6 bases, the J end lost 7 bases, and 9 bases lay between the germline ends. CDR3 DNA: TGTGCCAGCAGCCGCGGAGGTGAAGCTTTCTTT. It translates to CASSRGGEAFF.

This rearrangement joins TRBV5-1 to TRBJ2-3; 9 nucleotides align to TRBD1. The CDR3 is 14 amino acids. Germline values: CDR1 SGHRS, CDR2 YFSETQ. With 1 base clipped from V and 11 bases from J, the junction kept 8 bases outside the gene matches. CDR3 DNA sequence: TGCGCCAGCAGCTTGACAGGGGGCTACAATGAGCAGTATTTT. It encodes CASSLTGGYNEQYF.

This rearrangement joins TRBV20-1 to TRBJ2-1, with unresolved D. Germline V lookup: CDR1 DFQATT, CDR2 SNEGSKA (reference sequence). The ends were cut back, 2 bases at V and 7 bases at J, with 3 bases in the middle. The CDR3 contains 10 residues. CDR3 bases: TGCAGTGCTAGAAATAATGAGCAGTTCTTC. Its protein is CSARNNEQFF.

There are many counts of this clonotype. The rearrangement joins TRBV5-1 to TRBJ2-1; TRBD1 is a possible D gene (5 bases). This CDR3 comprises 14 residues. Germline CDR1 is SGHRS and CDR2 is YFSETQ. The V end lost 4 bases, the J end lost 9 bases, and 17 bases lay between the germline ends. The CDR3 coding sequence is TGCGCCAGCAGCGGAACAGGTGACCAGATTGAGCAGTTCTTC. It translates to CASSGTGDQIEQFF.

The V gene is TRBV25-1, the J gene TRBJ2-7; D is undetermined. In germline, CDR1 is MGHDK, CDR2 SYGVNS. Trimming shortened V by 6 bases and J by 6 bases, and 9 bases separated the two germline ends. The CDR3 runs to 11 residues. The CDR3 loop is CASRRRFEQYF. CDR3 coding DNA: TGTGCCAGCAGAAGAAGGTTCGAGCAGTACTTC.

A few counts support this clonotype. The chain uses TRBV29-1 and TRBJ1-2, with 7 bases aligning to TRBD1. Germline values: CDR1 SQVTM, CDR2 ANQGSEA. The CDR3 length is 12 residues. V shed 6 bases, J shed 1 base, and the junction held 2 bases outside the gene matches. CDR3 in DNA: TGCAGCGTGCGGGACAGTAACTATGGCTACACCTTC. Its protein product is CSVRDSNYGYTF. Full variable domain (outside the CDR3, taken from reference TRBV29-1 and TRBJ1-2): SAVISQKPSRDICQRGTSLTIQCQVDSQVTMMFWYRQQPGQSLTLIATANQGSEATYESGFVIDKFPISRPNLTFSTLTVSNMSPEDSSIYLCSVRDSNYGYTFGSGTRLTVV.

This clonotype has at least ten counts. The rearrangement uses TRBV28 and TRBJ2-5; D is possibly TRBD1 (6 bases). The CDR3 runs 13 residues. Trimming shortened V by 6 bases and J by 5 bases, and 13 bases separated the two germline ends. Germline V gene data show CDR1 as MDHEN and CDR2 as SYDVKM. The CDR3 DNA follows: TGTGCCAGCAGACAGGGTCTTGCTGAGACCCAGTACTTC. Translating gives CASRQGLAETQYF.

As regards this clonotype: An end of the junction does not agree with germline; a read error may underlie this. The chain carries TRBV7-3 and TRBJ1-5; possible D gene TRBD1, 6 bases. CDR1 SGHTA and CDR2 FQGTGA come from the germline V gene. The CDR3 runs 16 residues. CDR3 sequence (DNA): TGTGCCAGCAGCTTTGGGGCTGTAGGGGACAATGAGCCCCAGCATTTC. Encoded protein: CASSFGAVGDNEPQHF. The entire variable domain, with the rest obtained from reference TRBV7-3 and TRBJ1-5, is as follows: GAGVSQTPSNKVTEKGKYVELRCDPISGHTALYWYRQSLGQGPEFLIYFQGTGAADDSGLPNDRFFAVRPEGSVSTLKIQRTERGDSAVYLCASSFGAVGDNEPQHFGDGTRLSIL.

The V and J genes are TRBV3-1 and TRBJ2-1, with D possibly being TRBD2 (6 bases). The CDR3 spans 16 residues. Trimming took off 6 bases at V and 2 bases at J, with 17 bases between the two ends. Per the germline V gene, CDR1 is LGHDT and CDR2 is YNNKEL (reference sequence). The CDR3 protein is CASRNVRRGAYNEQFF. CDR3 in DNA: TGTGCCAGCAGGAATGTTAGGAGGGGTGCCTACAATGAGCAGTTCTTC.

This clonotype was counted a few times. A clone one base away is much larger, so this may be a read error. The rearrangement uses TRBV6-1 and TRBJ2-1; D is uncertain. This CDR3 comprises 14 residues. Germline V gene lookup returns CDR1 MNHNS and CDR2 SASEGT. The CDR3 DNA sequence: TGTGCCAGCAAAGGACCATCGGCTTACAATGGGCAGTTCTTC. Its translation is CASKGPSAYNGQFF.

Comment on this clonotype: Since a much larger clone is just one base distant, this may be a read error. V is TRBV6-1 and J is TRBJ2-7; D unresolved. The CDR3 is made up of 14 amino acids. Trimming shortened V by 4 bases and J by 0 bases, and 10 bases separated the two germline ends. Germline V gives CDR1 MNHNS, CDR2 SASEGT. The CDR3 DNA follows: TGTGCCAGCAGTGGCGTGTGGACCTCCTACGAGCAGTACTTC. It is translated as CASSGVWTSYEQYF.

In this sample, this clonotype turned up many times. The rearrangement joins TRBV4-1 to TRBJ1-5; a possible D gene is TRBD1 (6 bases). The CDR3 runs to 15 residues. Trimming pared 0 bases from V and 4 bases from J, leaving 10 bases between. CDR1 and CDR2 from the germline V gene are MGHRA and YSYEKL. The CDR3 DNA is TGCGCCAGCAGCCAAGAACAGGGAGGAAATCAGCCCCAGCATTTT. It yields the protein CASSQEQGGNQPQHF.

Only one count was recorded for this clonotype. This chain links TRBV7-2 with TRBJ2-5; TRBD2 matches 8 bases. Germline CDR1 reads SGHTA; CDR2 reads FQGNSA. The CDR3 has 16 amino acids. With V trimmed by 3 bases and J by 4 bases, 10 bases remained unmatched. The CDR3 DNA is TGTGCCAGCAGCTTTGTGTCCGGGGGGGCGGGAGAGACCCAGTACTTC. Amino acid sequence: CASSFVSGGAGETQYF.

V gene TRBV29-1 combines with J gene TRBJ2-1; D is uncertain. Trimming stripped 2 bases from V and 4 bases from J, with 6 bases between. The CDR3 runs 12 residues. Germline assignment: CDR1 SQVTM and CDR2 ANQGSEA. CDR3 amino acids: CSVEPEYNEQFF. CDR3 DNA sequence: TGCAGCGTTGAACCGGAATACAATGAGCAGTTCTTC.

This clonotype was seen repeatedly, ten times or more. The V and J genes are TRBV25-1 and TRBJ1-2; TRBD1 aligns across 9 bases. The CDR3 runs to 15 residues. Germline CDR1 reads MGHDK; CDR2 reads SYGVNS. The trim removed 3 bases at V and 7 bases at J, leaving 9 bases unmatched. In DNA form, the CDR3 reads TGTGCCAGCAGTGACGTTCGGACAGGGGACGTTGGCTACACCTTC. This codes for CASSDVRTGDVGYTF.

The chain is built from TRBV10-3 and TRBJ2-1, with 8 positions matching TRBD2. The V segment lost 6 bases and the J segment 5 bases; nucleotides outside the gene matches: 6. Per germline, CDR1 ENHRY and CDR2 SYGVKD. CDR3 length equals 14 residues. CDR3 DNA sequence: TGTGCCATCAGACTTGAGCGGGAGCACAATGAGCAGTTCTTC. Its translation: CAIRLEREHNEQFF.

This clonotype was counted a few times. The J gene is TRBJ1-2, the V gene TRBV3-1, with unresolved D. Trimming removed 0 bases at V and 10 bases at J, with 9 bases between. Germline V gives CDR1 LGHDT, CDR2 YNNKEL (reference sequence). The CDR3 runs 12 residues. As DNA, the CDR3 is TGTGCCAGCAGCCAAGATTCCCGGGTCTACACCTTC. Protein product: CASSQDSRVYTF.

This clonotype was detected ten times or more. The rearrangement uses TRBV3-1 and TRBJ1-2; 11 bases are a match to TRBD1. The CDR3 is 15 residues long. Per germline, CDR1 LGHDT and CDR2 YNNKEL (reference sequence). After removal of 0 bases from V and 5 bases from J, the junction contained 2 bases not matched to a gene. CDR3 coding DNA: TGTGCCAGCAGCCAAGAAGGACAGGGGGCATATGGCTACACCTTC. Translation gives CASSQEGQGAYGYTF.

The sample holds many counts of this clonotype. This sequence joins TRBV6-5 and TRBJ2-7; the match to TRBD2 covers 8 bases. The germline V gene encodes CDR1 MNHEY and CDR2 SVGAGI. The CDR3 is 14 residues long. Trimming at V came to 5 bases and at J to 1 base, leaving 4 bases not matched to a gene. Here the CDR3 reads CASSPAGASYEQYF. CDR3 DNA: TGTGCCAGCAGTCCAGCGGGGGCATCCTACGAGCAGTACTTC.

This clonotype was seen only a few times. CDR3 DNA: TGTGCCAGTAGTCAACAGGGACCGCCAAATCAGCCCCAGCATTTT. It translates to CASSQQGPPNQPQHF. The chain recombines TRBV19 with TRBJ1-5; tentatively, D is TRBD1 (6 bases). Trimming cost V 5 bases and J 4 bases, with 15 bases left between them. CDR1 and CDR2 (germline): LNHDA, SQIVND (reference sequence). This CDR3 spans 15 amino acids.

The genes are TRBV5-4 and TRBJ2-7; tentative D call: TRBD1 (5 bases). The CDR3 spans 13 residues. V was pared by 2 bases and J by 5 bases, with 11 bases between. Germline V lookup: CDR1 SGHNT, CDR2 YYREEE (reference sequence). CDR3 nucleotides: TGTGCCAGCAGCTTCTCTGCAGGGAACGAGCAGTACTTC. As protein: CASSFSAGNEQYF.

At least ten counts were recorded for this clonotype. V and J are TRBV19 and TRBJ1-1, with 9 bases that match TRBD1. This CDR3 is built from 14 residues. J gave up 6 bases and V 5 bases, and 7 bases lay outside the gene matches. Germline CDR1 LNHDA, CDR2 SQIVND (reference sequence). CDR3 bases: TGTGCCAGTAGTCCTCTACAGGGGGCCTCTGAAGCTTTCTTT. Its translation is CASSPLQGASEAFF.